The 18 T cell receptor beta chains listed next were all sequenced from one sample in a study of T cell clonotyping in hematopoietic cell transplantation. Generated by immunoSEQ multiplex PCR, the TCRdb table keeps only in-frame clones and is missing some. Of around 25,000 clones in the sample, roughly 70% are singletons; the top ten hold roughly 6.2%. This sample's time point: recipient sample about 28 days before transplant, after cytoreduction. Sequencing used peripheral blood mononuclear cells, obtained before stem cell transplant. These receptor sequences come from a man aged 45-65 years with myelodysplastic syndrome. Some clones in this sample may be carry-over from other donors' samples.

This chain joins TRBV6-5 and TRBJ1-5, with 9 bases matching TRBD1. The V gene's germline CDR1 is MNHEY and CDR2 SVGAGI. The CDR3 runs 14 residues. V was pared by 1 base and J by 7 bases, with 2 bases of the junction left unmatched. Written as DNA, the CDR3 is TGTGCCAGCAGTTACTTACAGGGGGCACAGCCCCAGCATTTT. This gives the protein CASSYLQGAQPQHF.

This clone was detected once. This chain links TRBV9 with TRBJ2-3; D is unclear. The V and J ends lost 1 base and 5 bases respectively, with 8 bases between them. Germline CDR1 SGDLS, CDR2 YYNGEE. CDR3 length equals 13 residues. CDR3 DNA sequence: TGTGCCAGCAGCGTATATCCTGAAGATACGCAGTATTTT. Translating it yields CASSVYPEDTQYF. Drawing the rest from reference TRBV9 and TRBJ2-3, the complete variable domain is DSGVTQTPKHLITATGQRVTLRCSPRSGDLSVYWYQQSLDQGLQFLIQYYNGEERAKGNILERFSAQQFPDLHSELNLSSLELGDSALYFCASSVYPEDTQYFGPGTRLTVL.

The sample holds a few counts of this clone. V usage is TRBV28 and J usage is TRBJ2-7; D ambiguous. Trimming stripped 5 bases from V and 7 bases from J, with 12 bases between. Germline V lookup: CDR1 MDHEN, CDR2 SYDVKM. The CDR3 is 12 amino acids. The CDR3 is CASSPTAREQYF. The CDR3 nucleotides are TGTGCCAGCAGTCCAACAGCGAGGGAGCAGTACTTC. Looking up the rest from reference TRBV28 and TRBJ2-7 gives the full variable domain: DVKVTQSSRYLVKRTGEKVFLECVQDMDHENMFWYRQDPGLGLRLIYFSYDVKMKEKGDIPEGYSVSREKKERFSLILESASTNQTSMYLCASSPTAREQYFGPGTRLTVT.

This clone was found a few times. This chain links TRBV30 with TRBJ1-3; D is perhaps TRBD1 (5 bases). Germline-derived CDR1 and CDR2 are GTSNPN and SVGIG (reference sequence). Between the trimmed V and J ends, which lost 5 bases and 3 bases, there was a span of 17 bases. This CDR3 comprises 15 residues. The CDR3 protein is CAWAGRRDLGNTIYF. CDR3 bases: TGTGCCTGGGCGGGACGCCGCGACCTTGGAAACACCATATATTTT.

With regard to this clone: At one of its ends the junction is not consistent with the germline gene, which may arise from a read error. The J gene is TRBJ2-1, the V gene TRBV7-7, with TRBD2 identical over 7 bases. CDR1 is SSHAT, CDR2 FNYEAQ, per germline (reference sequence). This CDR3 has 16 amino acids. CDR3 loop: CASSIGLGTNLNEQFF. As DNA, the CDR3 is TGTGCTAGCAGCATAGGACTAGGGACCAACCTCAATGAGCAGTTCTTC.

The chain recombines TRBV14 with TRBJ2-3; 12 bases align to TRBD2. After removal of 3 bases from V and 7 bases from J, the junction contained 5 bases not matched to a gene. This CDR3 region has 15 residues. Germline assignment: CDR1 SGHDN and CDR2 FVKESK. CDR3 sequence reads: CASSHGLAGPYTQYF. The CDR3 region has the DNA TGTGCCAGCAGCCATGGACTAGCGGGGCCTTATACGCAGTATTTT.

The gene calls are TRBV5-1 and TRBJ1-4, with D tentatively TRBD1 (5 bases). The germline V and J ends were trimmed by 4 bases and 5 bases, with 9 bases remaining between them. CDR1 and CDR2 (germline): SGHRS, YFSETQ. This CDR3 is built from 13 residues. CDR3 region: CASSRDGNEKLFF. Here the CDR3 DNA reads TGCGCCAGCAGCCGGGACGGGAATGAAAAACTGTTTTTT.

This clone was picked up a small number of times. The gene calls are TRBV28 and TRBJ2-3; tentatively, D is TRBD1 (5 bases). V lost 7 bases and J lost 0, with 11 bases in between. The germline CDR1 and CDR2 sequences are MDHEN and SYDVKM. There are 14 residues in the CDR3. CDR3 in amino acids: CASMTVPSTDTQYF. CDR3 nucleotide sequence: TGTGCCAGCATGACAGTTCCTAGCACAGATACGCAGTATTTT.

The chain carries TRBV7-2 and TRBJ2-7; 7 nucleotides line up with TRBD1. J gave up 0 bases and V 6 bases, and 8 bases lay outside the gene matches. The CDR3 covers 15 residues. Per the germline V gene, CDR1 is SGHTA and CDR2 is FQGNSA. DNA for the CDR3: TGTGCCAGCAGGACCCGGGACAGAAGCTCCTACGAGCAGTACTTC. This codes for CASRTRDRSSYEQYF.

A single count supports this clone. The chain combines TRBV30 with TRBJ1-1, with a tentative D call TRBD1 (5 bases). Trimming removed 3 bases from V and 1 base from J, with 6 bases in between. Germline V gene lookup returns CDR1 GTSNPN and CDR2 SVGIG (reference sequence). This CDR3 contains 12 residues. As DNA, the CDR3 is TGTGCCTGGAGCAGGGAGAACACTGAAGCTTTCTTT. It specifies CAWSRENTEAFF. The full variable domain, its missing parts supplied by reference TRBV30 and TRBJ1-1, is SQTIHQWPATLVQPVGSPLSLECTVEGTSNPNLYWYRQAAGRGLQLLFYSVGIGQISSEVPQNLSASRPQDRQFILSSKKLLLSDSGFYLCAWSRENTEAFFGQGTRLTVV.

The CDR3 protein is CASSQDVEGGWNEQFF. CDR3 bases: TGCGCCAGCAGCCAAGATGTTGAGGGAGGGTGGAATGAGCAGTTCTTC. The V gene is TRBV4-1, the J gene TRBJ2-1, with 7 bases that match TRBD2. This CDR3 comprises 16 residues. Germline V gene sequence: CDR1 MGHRA, CDR2 YSYEKL. The junction had 9 bases not matched to a gene; V was cut back by 0 bases and J by 7 bases.

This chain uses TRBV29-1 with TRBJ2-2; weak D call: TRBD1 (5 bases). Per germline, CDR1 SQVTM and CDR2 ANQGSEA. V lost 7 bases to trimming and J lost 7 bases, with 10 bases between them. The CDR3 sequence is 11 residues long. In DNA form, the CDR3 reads TGCAGCGCCGCACAGGACGGGGAGCTGTTTTTT. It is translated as CSAAQDGELFF.

The CDR3 is CAWRIGTGGVGYTF. For the CDR3, the DNA is TGTGCCTGGAGGATTGGGACAGGGGGCGTTGGCTACACCTTC. V gene TRBV30 combines with J gene TRBJ1-2; 12 bases line up with TRBD1. V gave up 3 bases and J gave up 7 bases; unmatched junction bases: 6. Germline values: CDR1 GTSNPN, CDR2 SVGIG (reference sequence). This CDR3 is built from 14 residues.

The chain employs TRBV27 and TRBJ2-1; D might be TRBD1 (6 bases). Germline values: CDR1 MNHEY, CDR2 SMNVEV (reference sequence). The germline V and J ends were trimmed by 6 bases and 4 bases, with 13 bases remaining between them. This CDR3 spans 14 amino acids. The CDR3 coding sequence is TGTGCCAGCAGCCTAAGACAGGTATACAATGAGCAGTTCTTC. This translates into CASSLRQVYNEQFF.

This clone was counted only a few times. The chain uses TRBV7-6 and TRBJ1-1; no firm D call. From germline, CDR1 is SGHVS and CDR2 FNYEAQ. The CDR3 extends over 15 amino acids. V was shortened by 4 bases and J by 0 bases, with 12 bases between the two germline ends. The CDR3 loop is CASSSLRNLNTEAFF. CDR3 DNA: TGTGCCAGCAGCTCTCTCAGGAATTTGAACACTGAAGCTTTCTTT.

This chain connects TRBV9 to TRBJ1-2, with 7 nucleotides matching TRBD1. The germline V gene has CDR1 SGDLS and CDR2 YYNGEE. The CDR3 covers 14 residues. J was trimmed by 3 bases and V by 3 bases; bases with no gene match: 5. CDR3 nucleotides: TGTGCCAGCAGCGCCAGGGGGGAGGACTATGGCTACACCTTC. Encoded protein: CASSARGEDYGYTF. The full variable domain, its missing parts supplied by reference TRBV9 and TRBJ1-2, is DSGVTQTPKHLITATGQRVTLRCSPRSGDLSVYWYQQSLDQGLQFLIQYYNGEERAKGNILERFSAQQFPDLHSELNLSSLELGDSALYFCASSARGEDYGYTFGSGTRLTVV.

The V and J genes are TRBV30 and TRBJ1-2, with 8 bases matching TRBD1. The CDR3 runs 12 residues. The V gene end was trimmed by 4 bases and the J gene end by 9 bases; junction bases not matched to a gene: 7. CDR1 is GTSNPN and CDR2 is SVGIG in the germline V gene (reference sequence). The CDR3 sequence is CAWNPTGARYTF. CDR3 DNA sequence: TGTGCCTGGAACCCGACAGGGGCTCGCTACACCTTC.

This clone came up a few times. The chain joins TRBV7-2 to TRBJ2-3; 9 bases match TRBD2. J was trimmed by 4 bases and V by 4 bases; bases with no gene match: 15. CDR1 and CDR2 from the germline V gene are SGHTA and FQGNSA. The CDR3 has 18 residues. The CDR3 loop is CASSSVQLAGIPPDTQYF. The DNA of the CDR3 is TGTGCCAGCAGCTCCGTCCAGCTAGCGGGAATTCCTCCAGATACGCAGTATTTT.